This T cell receptor beta chain was profiled in a study of T cells in Graves' hyperthyroidism and ophthalmopathy. What was amplified from RNA transcripts were TCR beta CDR3 regions. The primer set for the first-round RT-PCR of the TCR CDR3 was HTBI. TCRdb re-analysed the multiplex PCR reads in MiXCR, keeping a single row per CDR3 protein. This sample has 530,000 or so distinct CDR3 sequences, with about half found just once. This clonotype was counted at least ten times. Its matching antigen is unknown. When ophthalmopathy did not progress within 18 months, Graves' hyperthyroidism was considered stable. General observations from the study: Model-based prediction identified ophthalmopathy a median around 6.5 months prior to its onset. The authors' 13 V-J model separated ophthalmopathy from stable hyperthyroidism. Most thyroid clonotypes expanded above 0.001 were also detected in blood.

Sequences were obtained from peripheral blood or thyroid tissue (not recorded which). This clonotype originated in a woman between 18 and 30 years old with Graves' hyperthyroidism.

CDR3 DNA sequence: TGTGCCAGCAGCTTTACTACGACCGAGGTCGGAAACACCATATATTTT. Amino acid sequence: CASSFTTTEVGNTIYF. V is TRBV7-8 and J is TRBJ1-3; D gene unclear. The CDR3 loop spans 16 amino acids. Trimming removed 3 bases at V and 4 bases at J, with 16 bases between. Germline loops: CDR1 SGHVS, CDR2 FQNEAQ.